A single T cell receptor beta chain is shown here with its context. What it recognizes is unknown. From germline, CDR1 is ENHRY and CDR2 SYGVKD. The CDR3 loop spans 15 amino acids. Losses at the gene ends were 4 bases for V and 3 bases for J; bases not matched to a gene: 6. Time point indicated: week 35, safety follow-up. The investigators gave 300 ug of mutant IDH1 20-mer peptide in each vaccine dose, together with topical imiquimod. Assay: immunoSEQ multiplex PCR; the TCRdb copy retains only in-frame clones and omits some. Of around 57,000 clones listed, roughly 84% are singletons. The data are from a study of a mutant IDH1 vaccine in newly diagnosed glioma. Study background: V12 took place at week 35, and V13 at week 47.

This chain joins TRBV10-3 and TRBJ2-7, with TRBD1 matching over 10 bases. This material consisted of PBMCs, taken from a glioma patient whose treatment included an IDH1 peptide vaccine. This TCR was recovered from a man aged 30 to 45 with glioma. DNA for the CDR3: TGTGCCATCAGTGCCGGGACAGGGGTCTACTACGAGCAGTACTTC. Protein product: CAISAGTGVYYEQYF.